The 24 T cell receptor beta chains below come from one sample, sequenced in a study of blood T cells in healthy people across ages (dated by TCRdb to between 2014 and 2017). Preparation of the library involved 5' RACE. The sequencing machine was an Illumina HiSeq 2500. A second PCR of about 6 to 12 cycles was run with a J-beta primer mix and a sample-barcoded 5' primer. In TCRdb, the public reads were trimmed at Q25 with fastp and aligned with MiXCR, with productive beta chains retained. Identical CDR3 protein sequences are pooled into one entry, listed with their most common genes and DNA. The sample records 1.6 million or so distinct CDR3 sequences, about 31% of which are singletons. The ten biggest clones cover 11% of the sample. Input material: blood. Receptors were obtained from a woman aged 25 to 45 in good health.

The gene calls are TRBV20-1 and TRBJ2-5, with D tentatively TRBD2 (5 bases). This CDR3 contains 17 residues. V was pared by 5 bases and J by 5 bases, with 27 bases between. CDR1 is DFQATT, CDR2 SNEGSKA, per germline (reference sequence). The CDR3 spells CSAWSLDRGLDWETQYF. The CDR3 nucleotides read TGCAGTGCTTGGAGCTTAGACCGAGGACTGGATTGGGAGACCCAGTACTTC.

The chain uses TRBV20-1 and TRBJ2-7, with no clear D. CDR3 length: 13 amino acids. V was cut by 0 bases and J by 6 bases, with 12 bases left in between. Germline V gene sequence: CDR1 DFQATT, CDR2 SNEGSKA (reference sequence). The CDR3 DNA reads TGCAGTGCTAGAGATAAAAGGGTGATCGAGCAGTACTTC. This codes for CSARDKRVIEQYF.

This clonotype was seen more than once but under ten times. This chain joins TRBV24-1 and TRBJ2-1; D unresolved. This CDR3 region has 14 residues. Trimming stripped 3 bases from V and 1 base from J, with 6 bases between. The germline V gene has CDR1 KGHDR and CDR2 SFDVKD. CDR3 in amino acids: CATSDGNSYNEQFF. CDR3 sequence (DNA): TGTGCCACCAGTGATGGGAATTCCTACAATGAGCAGTTCTTC.

The V and J genes are TRBV20-1 and TRBJ2-5, with D perhaps matching TRBD1 (5 bases). Per germline, CDR1 DFQATT and CDR2 SNEGSKA (reference sequence). Deletions cut 5 bases from V and 7 bases from J, with 17 bases between. The CDR3 is 13 amino acids. CDR3 in DNA: TGCAGTGCTGGATCTCAGGGTGCAGGGACCCAGTACTTC. This translates into CSAGSQGAGTQYF.

The table lists this clonotype with many counts. The genes are TRBV29-1 and TRBJ1-2; maybe TRBD1 (5 bases). The length of the CDR3 is 11 residues. Germline V lookup: CDR1 SQVTM, CDR2 ANQGSEA. The V and J ends lost 6 bases and 11 bases respectively, with 16 bases between them. The CDR3 reads CSVAGLGLYTF. For the CDR3, the DNA is TGCAGCGTGGCGGGACTCGGCCTTTACACCTTC.

The gene calls are TRBV10-3 and TRBJ2-3; TRBD1 aligns across 10 bases. V shed 2 bases and J 2 bases; nucleotides not matched to a gene: 4. Germline V gene data show CDR1 as ENHRY and CDR2 as SYGVKD. This CDR3 contains 16 residues. The chain's CDR3 is CAISEPDRGSTDTQYF. DNA of the CDR3: TGTGCCATCAGTGAGCCGGACAGGGGGTCCACAGATACGCAGTATTTT.

The chain links TRBV5-5 to TRBJ2-7; no clear D. V lost 0 bases, J lost 6 bases, and 16 bases lay in between. The CDR3 consists of 15 residues. The V gene's germline CDR1 is SGHKS and CDR2 YYEKEE (reference sequence). The CDR3 region is CASSLAFSKGSEQYF. CDR3 sequence (DNA): TGTGCCAGCAGCTTGGCTTTTTCAAAGGGAAGCGAGCAGTACTTC. The full variable domain, with the rest looked up from reference TRBV5-5 and TRBJ2-7, is DAGVTQSPTHLIKTRGQQVTLRCSPISGHKSVSWYQQVLGQGPQFIFQYYEKEERGRGNFPDRFSARQFPNYSSELNVNALLLGDSALYLCASSLAFSKGSEQYFGPGTRLTVT.

The V and J genes are TRBV12-3 or TRBV12-4 and TRBJ1-2; D uncertain. The V and J ends lost 6 bases and 8 bases respectively, with 16 bases between them. The CDR3 runs to 13 residues. This chain's CDR3 is CASSSGRVRGYTF. The DNA of the CDR3 is TGTGCCAGCAGCTCCGGGAGAGTACGAGGCTACACCTTC.

About this clonotype itself: One junction end disagrees with the germline gene, perhaps due to a read error. The chain couples TRBV7-8 to TRBJ2-2, with 8 bases fitting TRBD2. Germline CDR1 is SGHVS and CDR2 is FQNEAQ. This CDR3 is built from 18 residues. CDR3 region: CASSLARRTSRDTGELFF. The CDR3 DNA reads TGTGCTAGCAGCTTAGCCAGACGGACTAGCAGGGACACCGGGGAGCTGTTTTTT.

This clonotype was counted only a few times. The chain joins TRBV9 to TRBJ2-7, with 7 bases fitting TRBD1. CDR1 is SGDLS and CDR2 is YYNGEE in the germline V gene. The ends lost 4 bases at V and 3 bases at J; junction bases unmatched: 7. This CDR3 contains 14 residues. The CDR3 DNA is TGTGCCAGCAGCTCAGGACAGGCAGACTACGAGCAGTACTTC. It specifies CASSSGQADYEQYF. The full variable domain, in which reference TRBV9 and TRBJ2-7 provide the parts outside the CDR3, is DSGVTQTPKHLITATGQRVTLRCSPRSGDLSVYWYQQSLDQGLQFLIQYYNGEERAKGNILERFSAQQFPDLHSELNLSSLELGDSALYFCASSSGQADYEQYFGPGTRLTVT.

In this sample, this clonotype turned up many times. The chain recombines TRBV29-1 with TRBJ2-5; a weak D match, TRBD2 (6 bases). Germline-derived CDR1 and CDR2 are SQVTM and ANQGSEA. V was shortened by 7 bases and J by 5 bases, with 14 bases between the two germline ends. The CDR3 has 12 amino acids. CDR3 nucleotide sequence: TGCAGCGGATCCGGGGCGGGGGAGACCCAGTACTTC. It yields the protein CSGSGAGETQYF. Complete variable domain (other parts from reference TRBV29-1 and TRBJ2-5): SAVISQKPSRDICQRGTSLTIQCQVDSQVTMMFWYRQQPGQSLTLIATANQGSEATYESGFVIDKFPISRPNLTFSTLTVSNMSPEDSSIYLCSGSGAGETQYFGPGTRLLVL.

As to this clonotype: The junction differs from germline at one of its ends, possibly a read error. The chain employs TRBV20-1 and TRBJ1-2; the D is unclear. This CDR3 is 12 amino acids long. Germline-derived CDR1 and CDR2 are DFQATT and SNEGSKA (reference sequence). The CDR3: CSARDGELGHTF. CDR3 sequence (DNA): TGCAGTGCTAGAGATGGGGAGCTTGGCCACACCTTC.

The J gene is TRBJ1-2, the V gene TRBV20-1; TRBD1 matches 10 bases. After removal of 6 bases from V and 7 bases from J, the junction contained 14 bases not matched to a gene. This CDR3 region has 15 residues. Germline assignment: CDR1 DFQATT and CDR2 SNEGSKA (reference sequence). The CDR3 is CSAPVGGQGIIGYTF. Written as DNA, the CDR3 is TGCAGTGCCCCAGTTGGGGGACAGGGGATAATTGGCTACACCTTC.

In its sample, this clonotype was seen many times. This sequence joins TRBV21-1 and TRBJ2-3; the table's TRBD2 call for D was not verified on the DNA. TRBV21-1 is given as a pseudogene. CDR3 length: 16 residues. The CDR3 loop reads CASSRRGGGPADTQYF. CDR3 nucleotide sequence: TGTGCCAGCAGCCGCCGCGGCGGGGGGCCCGCAGATACGCAGTATTTT.

This clonotype was counted between two and nine times. The chain carries TRBV15 and TRBJ2-3; no reliable D call. V was clipped by 1 base and J by 4 bases, with 3 bases between them. The CDR3 covers 12 residues. The germline CDR1 and CDR2 sequences are LNHNV and YYDKDF (reference sequence). DNA of the CDR3: TGTGCCACCAGCAGAGTGGCAGATACGCAGTATTTT. Translating it yields CATSRVADTQYF.

The rearrangement links TRBV7-8 to TRBJ1-2; D is uncertain. Germline-derived CDR1 and CDR2 are SGHVS and FQNEAQ. V was cut by 3 bases and J by 4 bases, with 15 bases left in between. This CDR3 has 15 residues. CDR3 DNA: TGTGCCAGCAGCTTGTTTCCTGGGATGGTCTATGGCTACACCTTC. It is translated as CASSLFPGMVYGYTF.

The chain combines TRBV2 with TRBJ2-5, with 15 bases that match TRBD2. The CDR3 is made up of 14 amino acids. Looked up from germline, CDR1 is SNHLY and CDR2 is FYNNEI. The V segment lost 7 bases and the J segment 4 bases; nucleotides outside the gene matches: 1. The CDR3 DNA sequence: TGTGCCAGCACGGGACTAGCGGGAGGAGAGACCCAGTACTTC. It codes for CASTGLAGGETQYF. Full variable domain (rest looked up from reference TRBV2 and TRBJ2-5): EPEVTQTPSHQVTQMGQEVILRCVPISNHLYFYWYRQILGQKVEFLVSFYNNEISEKSEIFDDQFSVERPDGSNFTLKIRSTKLEDSAMYFCASTGLAGGETQYFGPGTRLLVL.

V is TRBV13 and J is TRBJ2-1; D is possibly TRBD1 (6 bases). The germline V gene encodes CDR1 PRHDT and CDR2 FYEKMQ (reference sequence). The CDR3 length is 17 residues. V shed 5 bases and J shed 2 bases, with 19 bases lying between them. The CDR3 loop is CASSGLWGQGPYNEQFF. CDR3 DNA sequence: TGTGCCAGCAGCGGCCTCTGGGGGCAAGGGCCCTACAATGAGCAGTTCTTC. The whole variable domain, filled in from reference TRBV13 and TRBJ2-1, reads AAGVIQSPRHLIKEKRETATLKCYPIPRHDTVYWYQQGPGQDPQFLISFYEKMQSDKGSIPDRFSAQQFSDYHSELNMSSLELGDSALYFCASSGLWGQGPYNEQFFGPGTRLTVL.

This clonotype appeared a few times. The CDR3, as DNA: TGCGCCAGCAGCTTGAGGCAGGGGGCATCGGGGGAGCTGTTTTTT. Amino acids: CASSLRQGASGELFF. V and J are TRBV5-1 and TRBJ2-2, with 8 bases lining up with TRBD1. Germline CDR1 SGHRS, CDR2 YFSETQ. V gave up 1 base and J gave up 8 bases; unmatched junction bases: 7. There are 15 residues in the CDR3.

The gene calls are TRBV6-5 and TRBJ2-6; D is uncertain. This CDR3 region has 17 residues. Trimming cost V 0 bases and J 2 bases, with 11 bases left between them. Looked up from germline, CDR1 is MNHEY and CDR2 is SVGAGI. DNA of the CDR3: TGTGCCAGCAGTTACTCAAGTGGGGTGACTGGGGCCAACGTCCTGACTTTC. Translation gives CASSYSSGVTGANVLTF.

The table lists this clonotype with a count of one. The junction and the germline gene differ at one end; a read error may be behind it. The chain couples TRBV7-8 to TRBJ1-5; D is perhaps TRBD1 (5 bases). CDR1 SGHVS and CDR2 FQNEAQ come from the germline V gene. CDR3 length: 16 residues. As DNA, the CDR3 is TGTGCCAGCAGCCCCTACGGGGGGGTCCCCAATCAGCACCAGCATTTT. The encoded protein is CASSPYGGVPNQHQHF.

This clonotype was detected only a few times. The J gene is TRBJ2-4, the V gene TRBV6-1; D is possibly TRBD1 (6 bases). Looked up from germline, CDR1 is MNHNS and CDR2 is SASEGT. Trimming shortened V by 2 bases and J by 6 bases, and 20 bases separated the two germline ends. CDR3 size: 17 residues. The CDR3 here is CASSEYHRGPGANIQYF. The CDR3 bases are TGTGCCAGCAGTGAATACCACCGGGGCCCAGGGGCAAACATTCAGTACTTC.

The V gene is TRBV21-1, the J gene TRBJ2-4. TRBV21-1 is listed as a pseudogene. The CDR3 is 13 amino acids. CDR3 residues: CASSKEDKNIQYF. CDR3 DNA: TGTGCCAGCAGCAAAGAGGACAAAAACATTCAGTACTTC.

The chain combines TRBV6-4 with TRBJ2-5, with TRBD2 as a possible D gene (5 bases). CDR1 MRHNA and CDR2 SNTAGT come from the germline V gene. V lost 8 bases, J lost 3 bases, and 22 bases lay in between. This CDR3 has 16 amino acids. This chain's CDR3 is CASWTPETLAKETQYF. In nucleotides, the CDR3 is TGTGCCAGCTGGACTCCGGAGACCTTAGCCAAAGAGACCCAGTACTTC.